This T cell receptor beta chain was identified during a study of blood T cell repertoires in COVID-19. For the study at large: COVID-19 samples, acute and convalescent, were from the United States, Italy and Spain.

There are 13 residues in the CDR3. Germline V lookup: CDR1 LGHDT, CDR2 YNNKEL (reference sequence). Trimming removed 3 bases at V and 6 bases at J, with 11 bases between. Here immunoSEQ multiplex PCR was the method, and the copy in TCRdb shows in-frame clones only, minus some. The repertoire holds fewer than 300,000 clones, with 84% as singletons. The sequence was obtained from a human donor with COVID-19, enrolled during active disease. The donor label of this sample is uncertain. The V gene is TRBV3-1 (or the pseudogene TRBV3-2), the J gene TRBJ1-1, with D possibly being TRBD1 (6 bases). Sequencing input: peripheral blood. The CDR3 coding sequence is TGTGCCAGCAGCCATGGAAGACAGGCTGAAGCTTTCTTT. Its translation: CASSHGRQAEAFF.